Presented here are 24 T cell receptor beta chains from one specimen sequenced in a study of beta chain features in type 1 diabetes. cDNA synthesis used the whole RNA isolate, giving expressed TCRB sequences. This table comes from immunoSEQ multiplex PCR, and its TCRdb copy is limited to in-frame clones, with some not included. This sample yields about 470,000 clones, of which approximately 30% are seen a single time; 0.05% to 0.065% belongs to the top ten. Sample: naive CD4+ T cells from blood. The receptors here all came from a man between 18 and 35 years old in good health.

This clone has a handful of counts. The chain uses TRBV30 and TRBJ2-1; D is possibly TRBD1 (5 bases). CDR3 length equals 13 residues. The germline V gene encodes CDR1 GTSNPN and CDR2 SVGIG (reference sequence). Trimming left V 4 bases short and J 7 bases short, with 14 bases between. CDR3 DNA sequence: TGTGCCTGGAACGCAGGGCCAATTAATGAGCAGTTCTTC. Amino acid sequence: CAWNAGPINEQFF.

The V and J genes are TRBV28 and TRBJ2-5, with TRBD2 as a possible D gene (6 bases). V was cut by 5 bases and J by 1 base, with 17 bases left in between. This CDR3 is 16 amino acids long. Germline V CDR1 and CDR2: MDHEN, SYDVKM. In DNA form, the CDR3 reads TGTGCCAGCAGTGCGGGAAGACGGTCGTCCCAAGAGACCCAGTACTTC. Its protein is CASSAGRRSSQETQYF.

V usage is TRBV15 and J usage is TRBJ1-2; TRBD1 matches at 7 bases. V shed 3 bases and J 4 bases; nucleotides not matched to a gene: 5. Germline V gives CDR1 LNHNV, CDR2 YYDKDF (reference sequence). The CDR3 has 14 residues. This chain's CDR3 is CATSRVDRSYGYTF. The DNA of the CDR3 is TGTGCCACCAGCAGGGTGGACAGGTCCTATGGCTACACCTTC.

V and J are TRBV25-1 and TRBJ2-5; D is unclear. V gave up 5 bases and J gave up 9 bases, with 22 bases separating them. From germline, CDR1 is MGHDK and CDR2 SYGVNS. The CDR3 sequence is 15 residues long. The CDR3 sequence: CASSRGPRSPDAQYF. The CDR3 DNA reads as TGTGCCAGCAGTAGAGGTCCGAGAAGTCCGGACGCCCAGTACTTC.

A few counts support this clone. The chain uses TRBV2 and TRBJ2-3, with TRBD2 matching over 11 bases. Germline CDR1 SNHLY, CDR2 FYNNEI. The CDR3 totals 19 residues. V trimming: 2 bases; J trimming: 5 bases; junction bases outside the gene matches: 15. CDR3 in amino acids: CASSEPRGPSGRMGDTQYF. The DNA for the CDR3 is TGTGCCAGCAGTGAACCTCGTGGCCCTAGCGGGAGGATGGGAGATACGCAGTATTTT.

This chain links TRBV30 with TRBJ2-1; 7 bases match TRBD2. This CDR3 comprises 14 residues. The germline V gene encodes CDR1 GTSNPN and CDR2 SVGIG (reference sequence). J gave up 9 bases and V 2 bases, and 10 bases lay outside the gene matches. The CDR3, as DNA: TGTGCCTGGAGTCCCAGCGGGATTGTTCTTGAGCAGTTCTTC. Translating it yields CAWSPSGIVLEQFF.

This sequence joins TRBV27 and TRBJ2-7, with TRBD2 matching 13 bases. Germline CDR1 reads MNHEY; CDR2 reads SMNVEV (reference sequence). The V segment lost 5 bases and the J segment 2 bases; nucleotides outside the gene matches: 9. This CDR3 has 17 residues. The DNA for the CDR3 is TGTGCCAGCAGTATCGGGACTAGCGGGATAATTGCCTACGAGCAGTACTTC. This encodes CASSIGTSGIIAYEQYF.

This clone has only a few counts. The rearrangement joins TRBV5-1 to TRBJ2-1; D gene uncertain. Trimming removed 0 bases from V and 7 bases from J, with 5 bases in between. This CDR3 has 12 amino acids. Per the germline V gene, CDR1 is SGHRS and CDR2 is YFSETQ. In DNA, the CDR3 is TGCGCCAGCAGCTTGGTTAGTAATGAGCAGTTCTTC. Translated: CASSLVSNEQFF.

This clone was counted between two and nine times. The V call is TRBV7-9, the J call TRBJ2-7; the D is unclear. Germline loops: CDR1 SEHNR, CDR2 FQNEAQ (reference sequence). Trimming removed 5 bases from V and 2 bases from J, with 16 bases in between. The CDR3 is made up of 15 amino acids. CDR3 bases: TGTGCCAGCAGCGAACCTTACCCCGGGCCCTACGAGCAGTACTTC. Amino acids: CASSEPYPGPYEQYF.

In this sample, this clone turned up a few times. The rearrangement joins TRBV14 to TRBJ2-1; 10 nucleotides line up with TRBD2. Per the germline V gene, CDR1 is SGHDN and CDR2 is FVKESK. This CDR3 has 16 amino acids. With V trimmed by 5 bases and J by 4 bases, 8 bases remained unmatched. CDR3 sequence: CASSSSGSGVYNEQFF. The CDR3 DNA is TGTGCCAGCAGCTCTAGCGGGAGTGGGGTATACAATGAGCAGTTCTTC.

This clone has a handful of counts. The chain uses TRBV10-3 and TRBJ2-7; D is possibly TRBD1 or TRBD2 (5 bases each). Trimming took off 11 bases at V and 5 bases at J, with 19 bases between the two ends. The germline V gene encodes CDR1 ENHRY and CDR2 SYGVKD. CDR3 length equals 13 residues. CDR3 coding DNA: TGTGCCTCTATGTCCGGGGCGTCCGACGAGCAGTACTTC. Protein: CASMSGASDEQYF.

The chain uses TRBV7-9 and TRBJ2-7, with D possibly matching TRBD2 (6 bases). Trimming pared 7 bases from V and 6 bases from J, leaving 10 bases between. The CDR3 covers 11 residues. Germline assignment: CDR1 SEHNR and CDR2 FQNEAQ (reference sequence). The CDR3 is CASTEGTEQYF. CDR3 bases: TGTGCCAGCACGGAGGGGACCGAGCAGTACTTC. The full variable domain, completed using reference TRBV7-9 and TRBJ2-7, is DTGVSQNPRHKITKRGQNVTFRCDPISEHNRLYWYRQTLGQGPEFLTYFQNEAQLEKSRLLSDRFSAERPKGSFSTLEIQRTEQGDSAMYLCASTEGTEQYFGPGTRLTVT.

V usage is TRBV5-1 and J usage is TRBJ2-5; 9 bases are shared with TRBD1. Looked up from germline, CDR1 is SGHRS and CDR2 is YFSETQ. The CDR3 consists of 14 residues. Unmatched junction bases numbered 6, after V lost 4 bases and J lost 5 bases. The CDR3 loop is CASSPQGAGETQYF. CDR3 nucleotides: TGCGCCAGCAGCCCACAGGGGGCCGGGGAGACCCAGTACTTC.

This clone appeared a few times. The CDR3 nucleotides read TGTGCCAGTAGCTTGTCAGGCGATTCCTACAATGAGCAGTTCTTC. Its translation: CASSLSGDSYNEQFF. This chain links TRBV19 with TRBJ2-1; D unresolved. Trimming shortened V by 6 bases and J by 1 base, and 13 bases separated the two germline ends. Germline lookup yields CDR1 LNHDA and CDR2 SQIVND (reference sequence). This CDR3 spans 15 amino acids.

The sample holds a few counts of this clone. The chain uses TRBV29-1 and TRBJ2-5; 7 nucleotides align to TRBD1. The DNA matches TRBJ2-7 better at its end, which makes the J call doubtful. In germline, CDR1 is SQVTM, CDR2 ANQGSEA. This CDR3 comprises 12 residues. CDR3 sequence: CSVAGTAYEQYF. In DNA, the CDR3 is TGCAGCGTCGCCGGGACAGCCTACGAGCAGTACTTC.

On this clone itself: Other DNA sequences in the same sample also yield this CDR3. V is TRBV9 and J is TRBJ2-1; no reliable D call. The CDR3 length is 13 residues. V was cut by 0 bases and J by 6 bases, with 7 bases left in between. Germline V gene data show CDR1 as SGDLS and CDR2 as YYNGEE. CDR3 coding DNA: TGTGCCAGCAGCGTAGTTGGTAGCAATGAGCAGTTCTTC. This sequence encodes CASSVVGSNEQFF.

The chain combines TRBV9 with TRBJ2-4; 7 bases map to TRBD2. This CDR3 is 14 amino acids long. V was pared by 4 bases and J by 7 bases, with 8 bases of the junction left unmatched. CDR1 and CDR2 from the germline V gene are SGDLS and YYNGEE. The CDR3 reads CASSNPGGPNIQYF. The CDR3 DNA sequence: TGTGCCAGCAGCAACCCGGGAGGACCTAACATTCAGTACTTC.

The V and J genes are TRBV9 and TRBJ2-7; 10 nucleotides match TRBD2. Germline values: CDR1 SGDLS, CDR2 YYNGEE. J gave up 7 bases and V 0 bases, and 4 bases lay outside the gene matches. The CDR3 runs 14 residues. CDR3 nucleotides: TGTGCCAGCAGCGTAGGGGGACTAGCGTCTGAGCAGTACTTC. It is translated as CASSVGGLASEQYF.

This clone came up a few times. The gene calls are TRBV30 and TRBJ2-5; the D gene is possibly TRBD2 (5 bases). The CDR3 spans 16 residues. The germline CDR1 and CDR2 sequences are GTSNPN and SVGIG (reference sequence). V was trimmed by 0 bases and J by 5 bases, leaving 19 bases between them. CDR3 protein: CAWSVLSGGLRETQYF. In DNA, the CDR3 is TGTGCCTGGAGTGTCTTATCGGGCGGGTTGAGGGAGACCCAGTACTTC.

This clone occurred a few times. The V call is TRBV15, the J call TRBJ2-1; D gene uncertain. Looked up from germline, CDR1 is LNHNV and CDR2 is YYDKDF (reference sequence). The CDR3 contains 16 residues. V was shortened by 0 bases and J by 8 bases, with 17 bases between the two germline ends. CDR3 nucleotide sequence: TGTGCCACCAGCAGAGATCGTCCCCCGTTAGTTGATGAGCAGTTCTTC. Its protein is CATSRDRPPLVDEQFF. The full variable domain, completed using reference TRBV15 and TRBJ2-1, is DAMVIQNPRYQVTQFGKPVTLSCSQTLNHNVMYWYQQKSSQAPKLLFHYYDKDFNNEADTPDNFQSRRPNTSFCFLDIRSPGLGDTAMYLCATSRDRPPLVDEQFFGPGTRLTVL.

This clone was recorded only once. This specimen includes other DNA sequences encoding the same CDR3. DNA for the CDR3: TGCGCCAGCAGCTTGGGACAGGGCGATGAAAAACTGTTTTTT. Translated: CASSLGQGDEKLFF. This chain joins TRBV5-1 and TRBJ1-4; 7 nucleotides agree with TRBD1. This CDR3 has 14 residues. With V trimmed by 0 bases and J by 6 bases, 2 bases remained unmatched. Germline V gene sequence: CDR1 SGHRS, CDR2 YFSETQ.

This clone was recorded a few times. The V call is TRBV30, the J call TRBJ2-5, with D perhaps TRBD1 (7 bases). Germline V gene data show CDR1 as GTSNPN and CDR2 as SVGIG (reference sequence). Deletions cut 5 bases from V and 5 bases from J, with 18 bases between. The CDR3 consists of 14 residues. Here the CDR3 reads CAWVPGGRRETQYF. For the CDR3, the DNA is TGTGCCTGGGTACCAGGGGGGCGGAGGGAGACCCAGTACTTC.

The rearrangement uses TRBV7-9 and TRBJ1-4; no firm D call. Germline V gives CDR1 SEHNR, CDR2 FQNEAQ (reference sequence). The CDR3 is 13 residues long. The V gene lost 8 bases and the J gene lost 4 bases, with 11 bases spanning the gap. CDR3 coding DNA: TGTGCCAGCGTAGGAACCGGTAATGAAAAACTGTTTTTT. The encoded protein is CASVGTGNEKLFF.

The V gene is TRBV12-5, the J gene TRBJ1-2; D is perhaps TRBD1 (6 bases). The germline gives CDR1 LGHNT, CDR2 FRNRAP. V was shortened by 4 bases and J by 1 base, with 16 bases between the two germline ends. CDR3 size: 16 residues. The CDR3 reads CASGSFDRNLNYGYTF. CDR3 sequence (DNA): TGTGCTAGTGGTTCATTCGACAGGAACCTTAACTATGGCTACACCTTC.